The 19 T cell receptor beta chains listed next were all sequenced from one sample in a study of identical twins. TCRdb itself ran the 5' RACE reads through MiXCR, one entry per CDR3 protein. This table has over 600,000 distinct CDR3 sequences, 21% appearing once. The sample was also reused in another study, on T cells expressing NK-cell markers.

The sequenced sample consisted of PBMCs. These receptors were collected from a woman younger than 35 in good health.

This clonotype has just a few counts. V usage is TRBV20-1 and J usage is TRBJ2-7; D is possibly TRBD1 (5 bases). The CDR3 totals 12 residues. The germline V and J ends were trimmed by 0 bases and 8 bases, with 11 bases remaining between them. Germline V gene lookup returns CDR1 DFQATT and CDR2 SNEGSKA (reference sequence). This CDR3 is CSARDDSLKQYF. CDR3 DNA sequence: TGCAGTGCTAGAGATGACAGTCTTAAGCAGTACTTC.

The chain is built from TRBV20-1 and TRBJ2-1; 15 nucleotides line up with TRBD2. This CDR3 region has 16 residues. V lost 3 bases and J lost 1; bases outside the gene matches: 1. Germline V gene data show CDR1 as DFQATT and CDR2 as SNEGSKA (reference sequence). The CDR3 here is CSARGTSGRSYNEQFF. CDR3 sequence (DNA): TGCAGTGCTAGGGGGACTAGCGGGAGGTCCTACAATGAGCAGTTCTTC.

This clonotype showed up just a few times. The chain links TRBV12-3 or TRBV12-4 to TRBJ1-2; D possibly corresponds to TRBD1 (6 bases). The CDR3 extends over 17 amino acids. The V end was cut by 2 bases, the J end by 4 bases, with 20 bases between. Here the CDR3 DNA reads TGTGCCAGCAGTTTAAGGGGGGAGGGTTCTTCGGTCTATGGCTACACCTTC. Its protein is CASSLRGEGSSVYGYTF.

The V call is TRBV20-1, the J call TRBJ2-7; D not resolved. V was trimmed by 4 bases and J by 5 bases, leaving 21 bases between them. The CDR3 is 15 amino acids. Germline CDR1 and CDR2: DFQATT and SNEGSKA (reference sequence). The CDR3 coding sequence is TGCAGTGCTACCCGGACCCGAGGCGCCATAGACGAGCAGTACTTC. Protein: CSATRTRGAIDEQYF.

V gene TRBV20-1 combines with J gene TRBJ2-2; 7 bases align to TRBD1. Unmatched junction bases numbered 7, after V lost 1 base and J lost 5 bases. Germline assignment: CDR1 DFQATT and CDR2 SNEGSKA (reference sequence). The CDR3 consists of 15 residues. The CDR3 is CSARGDRAATGELFF. CDR3 sequence (DNA): TGCAGTGCTAGAGGAGACAGGGCGGCGACCGGGGAGCTGTTTTTT.

In its sample, this clonotype was seen a few times. The chain recombines TRBV27 with TRBJ2-4; perhaps D is TRBD1 or TRBD2 (5 bases each). Looked up from germline, CDR1 is MNHEY and CDR2 is SMNVEV (reference sequence). This CDR3 is 15 amino acids long. V was cut by 3 bases and J by 2 bases, with 11 bases left in between. CDR3 amino acids: CASSFGANSKNIQYF. CDR3 nucleotide sequence: TGTGCCAGCAGTTTCGGGGCGAATTCCAAAAACATTCAGTACTTC.

The genes are TRBV15 and TRBJ2-1; D may correspond to TRBD1 or TRBD2 (5 bases each). The CDR3 is 21 amino acids. The V end lost 1 base, the J end lost 4 bases, and 29 bases lay between the germline ends. CDR1 is LNHNV and CDR2 is YYDKDF in the germline V gene (reference sequence). This chain's CDR3 is CATSRAGREVPISLTYNEQFF. The CDR3 DNA follows: TGTGCCACCAGCAGAGCGGGGCGAGAAGTTCCTATCAGCCTGACATACAATGAGCAGTTCTTC.

Only a few counts were recorded for this clonotype. The V gene is TRBV20-1, the J gene TRBJ2-5; 9 bases line up with TRBD2. This CDR3 has 14 amino acids. Trimming cost V 2 bases and J 2 bases; bases outside gene matches: 3. CDR1 and CDR2 from the germline V gene are DFQATT and SNEGSKA (reference sequence). The DNA of the CDR3 is TGCAGTGCTAGACTCACTAGCGGGCAAGAGACCCAGTACTTC. Translating it yields CSARLTSGQETQYF.

This clonotype was counted many times. The chain uses TRBV20-1 and TRBJ2-7; 16 positions agree with TRBD2. The CDR3 is made up of 15 amino acids. V shed 3 bases and J 2 bases; nucleotides not matched to a gene: 1. CDR1 is DFQATT, CDR2 SNEGSKA, per germline (reference sequence). CDR3: CSARGTSGRAYEQYF. The DNA for the CDR3 is TGCAGTGCTAGGGGGACTAGCGGGAGGGCCTACGAGCAGTACTTC.

The J gene is TRBJ2-3, the V gene TRBV7-9; TRBD1 might be the D (6 bases). The V gene lost 4 bases and the J gene lost 8 bases, with 16 bases spanning the gap. Germline lookup yields CDR1 SEHNR and CDR2 FQNEAQ (reference sequence). The CDR3 covers 14 residues. Here the CDR3 reads CASSSRGPLGTQYF. CDR3 coding DNA: TGTGCCAGCAGCTCCAGGGGACCCCTCGGTACGCAGTATTTT.

This rearrangement joins TRBV6-5 to TRBJ1-1, with no clear D. The V end was cut by 4 bases, the J end by 7 bases, with 10 bases between. The CDR3 has 12 residues. Germline CDR1 MNHEY, CDR2 SVGAGI. The CDR3 is CASSSWTGEAFF. CDR3 in DNA: TGTGCCAGCAGTTCCTGGACCGGTGAAGCTTTCTTT.

The chain uses TRBV15 and TRBJ1-2; D unclear. V lost 1 base, J lost 0 bases, and 9 bases lay in between. CDR3 length: 15 residues. CDR1 is LNHNV and CDR2 is YYDKDF in the germline V gene (reference sequence). The DNA for the CDR3 is TGTGCCACCAGCAGAGTAGCCGAAGCTAACTATGGCTACACCTTC. Its protein product is CATSRVAEANYGYTF.

This chain uses TRBV12-3 or TRBV12-4 with TRBJ1-1, with TRBD1 matching over 11 bases. The CDR3 runs 14 residues. V shed 6 bases, J shed 9 bases, and the junction held 9 bases outside the gene matches. CDR3 sequence: CASRNRDRGTKAFF. As DNA, the CDR3 is TGTGCCAGCAGGAACCGGGACAGGGGGACAAAAGCTTTCTTT.

The chain uses TRBV7-9 and TRBJ1-6; D is ambiguous. V lost 7 bases, J lost 5 bases, and 9 bases lay in between. Germline-derived CDR1 and CDR2 are SEHNR and FQNEAQ (reference sequence). The CDR3 spans 13 residues. CDR3 DNA: TGTGCCAGCAACGACCGAGATAATTCACCCCTCCACTTT. Protein sequence: CASNDRDNSPLHF. The full variable domain, rest sourced from reference TRBV7-9 and TRBJ1-6, is DTGVSQNPRHKITKRGQNVTFRCDPISEHNRLYWYRQTLGQGPEFLTYFQNEAQLEKSRLLSDRFSAERPKGSFSTLEIQRTEQGDSAMYLCASNDRDNSPLHFGNGTRLTVT.

Only a few counts were recorded for this clonotype. This CDR3 is CSPRLSTEAFF. The CDR3 bases are TGCAGCCCTAGGTTGAGCACTGAAGCTTTCTTT. The V call is TRBV20-1, the J call TRBJ1-1; D is undetermined. The germline gives CDR1 DFQATT, CDR2 SNEGSKA (reference sequence). The CDR3 extends over 11 amino acids.

The table lists this clonotype with a few counts. The V call is TRBV5-6, the J call TRBJ2-3; 11 nucleotides line up with TRBD1. There are 19 residues in the CDR3. V trimming: 4 bases; J trimming: 5 bases; junction bases outside the gene matches: 18. Per germline, CDR1 SGHDT and CDR2 YYEEEE. This CDR3 reads CASSKPGQGAVNARDTQYF. The CDR3 nucleotides read TGTGCCAGCAGCAAACCCGGACAGGGGGCGGTCAACGCAAGAGATACGCAGTATTTT. The variable domain in full, with the rest retrieved from reference TRBV5-6 and TRBJ2-3, is DAGVTQSPTHLIKTRGQQVTLRCSPKSGHDTVSWYQQALGQGPQFIFQYYEEEERQRGNFPDRFSGHQFPNYSSELNVNALLLGDSALYLCASSKPGQGAVNARDTQYFGPGTRLTVL.

The chain links TRBV15 to TRBJ2-3; 7 nucleotides line up with TRBD2. The germline V gene encodes CDR1 LNHNV and CDR2 YYDKDF (reference sequence). After removal of 0 bases from V and 0 bases from J, the junction contained 6 bases not matched to a gene. This CDR3 has 17 residues. The CDR3 sequence: CATSRDLGSGSTDTQYF. The CDR3 bases are TGTGCCACCAGCAGAGATCTTGGTAGCGGGAGCACAGATACGCAGTATTTT. Supplemented by reference TRBV15 and TRBJ2-3, the full variable domain reads DAMVIQNPRYQVTQFGKPVTLSCSQTLNHNVMYWYQQKSSQAPKLLFHYYDKDFNNEADTPDNFQSRRPNTSFCFLDIRSPGLGDTAMYLCATSRDLGSGSTDTQYFGPGTRLTVL.

This clonotype has just a few counts. This rearrangement joins TRBV2 to TRBJ2-5; D is perhaps TRBD2 (6 bases). Per the germline V gene, CDR1 is SNHLY and CDR2 is FYNNEI. The CDR3 spans 12 residues. Trimming took off 8 bases at V and 3 bases at J, with 10 bases between the two ends. CDR3 sequence: CASGDFEETQYF. DNA of the CDR3: TGTGCCAGCGGGGACTTTGAAGAGACCCAGTACTTC.

This clonotype appeared a few times. This rearrangement joins TRBV27 to TRBJ2-1; 14 bases align to TRBD2. CDR3 length: 17 residues. J gave up 6 bases and V 4 bases, and 8 bases lay outside the gene matches. Germline V gene sequence: CDR1 MNHEY, CDR2 SMNVEV (reference sequence). In DNA form, the CDR3 reads TGTGCCAGCAGTTCCCTACCGACTAGCGGGGGGGCCAATGAGCAGTTCTTC. This gives the protein CASSSLPTSGGANEQFF.